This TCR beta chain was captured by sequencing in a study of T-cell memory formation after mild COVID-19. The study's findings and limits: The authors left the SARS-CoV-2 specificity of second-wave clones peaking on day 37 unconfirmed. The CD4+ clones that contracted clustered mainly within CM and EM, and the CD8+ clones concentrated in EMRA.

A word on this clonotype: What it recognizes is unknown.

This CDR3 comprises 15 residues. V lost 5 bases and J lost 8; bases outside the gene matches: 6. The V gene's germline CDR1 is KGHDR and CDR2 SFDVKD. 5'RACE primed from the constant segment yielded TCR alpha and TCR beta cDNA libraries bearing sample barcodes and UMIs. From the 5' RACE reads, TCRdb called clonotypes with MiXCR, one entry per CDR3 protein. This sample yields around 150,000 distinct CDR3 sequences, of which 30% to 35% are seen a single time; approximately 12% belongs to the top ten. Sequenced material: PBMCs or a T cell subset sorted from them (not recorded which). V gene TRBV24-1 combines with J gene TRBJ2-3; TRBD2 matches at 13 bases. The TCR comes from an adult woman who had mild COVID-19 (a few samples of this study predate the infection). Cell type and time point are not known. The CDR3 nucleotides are TGTGCCACCAGTGCTCCGGGACTAGCGGGAAGTACGCAGTATTTT. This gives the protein CATSAPGLAGSTQYF.